The 30 T cell receptor beta chains below were found in one sample sequenced in a study of shared clonotypes between healthy human individuals. Profiling relied on immunoSEQ multiplex PCR, and the TCRdb table lists in-frame clones only, not all of them. The table lists over a million clones, around four fifths of them singletons. Sequencing was performed on memory CD4+ T cells sorted from blood. Subset in this sample: CD45RA-negative fraction. These receptors all stem from a man aged 18 to 29 in good health.

The chain couples TRBV7-2 to TRBJ2-2, with a possible D match to TRBD1 (5 bases). Germline assignment: CDR1 SGHTA and CDR2 FQGNSA. This CDR3 is built from 15 residues. V was clipped by 5 bases and J by 2 bases, with 12 bases between them. For the CDR3, the DNA is TGTGCCAGCAGCCCAGGGCGGCGCAACACCGGGGAGCTGTTTTTT. As protein: CASSPGRRNTGELFF.

The V call is TRBV5-4, the J call TRBJ2-3, with a weak D call TRBD1 (5 bases). Trimming stripped 4 bases from V and 3 bases from J, with 9 bases between. The CDR3 has 13 amino acids. The germline V gene has CDR1 SGHNT and CDR2 YYREEE (reference sequence). The CDR3, as DNA: TGTGCCAGCAGCCCGGCAGGGACAGATACGCAGTATTTT. Amino acid sequence: CASSPAGTDTQYF.

V gene TRBV15 combines with J gene TRBJ2-2, with a tentative D call TRBD2 (6 bases). The CDR3 extends over 14 amino acids. Trimming pared 3 bases from V and 9 bases from J, leaving 14 bases between. Germline CDR1 reads LNHNV; CDR2 reads YYDKDF (reference sequence). In DNA, the CDR3 is TGTGCCACCAGCAGCAGGGACTCCAGCCGGGAGCTGTTTTTT. Protein product: CATSSRDSSRELFF.

The rearrangement links TRBV7-8 to TRBJ2-7, with D perhaps matching TRBD2 (5 bases). Trimming cost V 7 bases and J 0 bases, with 13 bases left between them. Germline V lookup: CDR1 SGHVS, CDR2 FQNEAQ. The CDR3 sequence is 14 residues long. CDR3 region: CASTSPGSSYEQYF. The CDR3 region has the DNA TGTGCCAGCACCTCCCCGGGGAGCTCCTACGAGCAGTACTTC.

The rearrangement links TRBV6-6 to TRBJ1-2; TRBD1 matches 8 bases. This CDR3 has 14 residues. Germline V gene sequence: CDR1 MNHNY, CDR2 SVGAGI (reference sequence). The ends lost 6 bases at V and 4 bases at J; junction bases unmatched: 7. CDR3 DNA: TGTGCCAGCAGCTTCGGACAGGGACCCTATGGCTACACCTTC. Protein: CASSFGQGPYGYTF.

To note about this clone: The identical CDR3 is also encoded by other nucleotide sequences in the sample. The chain joins TRBV18 to TRBJ2-5; D not certain. V shed 3 bases and J shed 0 bases, with 5 bases lying between them. The length of the CDR3 is 13 residues. CDR1 KGHSH and CDR2 LQKENI come from the germline V gene. The CDR3 DNA follows: TGTGCCAGCTCACCCGGCTACCAAGAGACCCAGTACTTC. Translated, it gives CASSPGYQETQYF.

About this clone: With only one base between it and a far larger clone, this is likely a read error. The chain uses TRBV30 and TRBJ1-6; perhaps TRBD1 as D (5 bases). CDR1 and CDR2 from the germline V gene are GTSNPN and SVGIG (reference sequence). The CDR3 sequence is 15 residues long. CDR3 amino acids: CARSVSQAYNSPLHF. The CDR3 bases are TGTGCCCGGAGTGTTTCACAGGCCTATAATTCACCCCTCCACTTT. Together with reference TRBV30 and TRBJ1-6, the CDR3 gives the full variable domain: SQTIHQWPATLVQPVGSPLSLECTVEGTSNPNLYWYRQAAGRGLQLLFYSVGIGQISSEVPQNLSASRPQDRQFILSSKKLLLSDSGFYLCARSVSQAYNSPLHFGNGTRLTVT.

The sample holds many counts of this clone. The DNA for the CDR3 is TGTGCCAGCAGCTTATTCCGGAATCTGAATCAGCCCCAGCATTTT. Translated, it gives CASSLFRNLNQPQHF. The chain combines TRBV11-3 with TRBJ1-5; no definite D call. Germline assignment: CDR1 SGHNT and CDR2 YENEEA. The CDR3 runs 15 residues. V lost 2 bases, J lost 4 bases, and 12 bases lay in between.

The chain combines TRBV30 with TRBJ2-2; 7 bases align to TRBD2. The CDR3 consists of 13 residues. V trimming: 3 bases; J trimming: 4 bases; junction bases outside the gene matches: 2. The germline V gene has CDR1 GTSNPN and CDR2 SVGIG (reference sequence). CDR3 loop: CAWRGRGTGELFF. As DNA, the CDR3 is TGTGCCTGGAGAGGGAGGGGCACCGGGGAGCTGTTTTTT.

This sequence joins TRBV9 and TRBJ2-5; 10 bases align to TRBD2. The CDR3 is made up of 16 amino acids. V was pared by 6 bases and J by 5 bases, with 13 bases of the junction left unmatched. In germline, CDR1 is SGDLS, CDR2 YYNGEE. CDR3 residues: CASTTGSGGAMETQYF. CDR3 nucleotides: TGTGCCAGCACCACAGGGAGCGGGGGGGCCATGGAGACCCAGTACTTC. Full variable domain (outside the CDR3, taken from reference TRBV9 and TRBJ2-5): DSGVTQTPKHLITATGQRVTLRCSPRSGDLSVYWYQQSLDQGLQFLIQYYNGEERAKGNILERFSAQQFPDLHSELNLSSLELGDSALYFCASTTGSGGAMETQYFGPGTRLLVL.

In regard to this clone: Within the sample, other DNA sequences also encode this same CDR3. The J gene is TRBJ1-1, the V gene TRBV6-5; perhaps TRBD1 as D (5 bases). The V end was cut by 0 bases, the J end by 2 bases, with 10 bases between. CDR1 MNHEY and CDR2 SVGAGI come from the germline V gene. The CDR3 runs 15 residues. CDR3 in amino acids: CASSYSGAKNTEAFF. DNA for the CDR3: TGTGCCAGCAGTTACTCAGGGGCCAAAAACACTGAAGCTTTCTTT.

This clone was seen a handful of times. The rearrangement joins TRBV9 to TRBJ2-7, with D perhaps matching TRBD2 (6 bases). The CDR3 runs 15 residues. CDR1 SGDLS and CDR2 YYNGEE come from the germline V gene. Trimming stripped 1 base from V and 0 bases from J, with 11 bases between. The CDR3: CASSVRAGNSYEQYF. CDR3 DNA sequence: TGTGCCAGCAGCGTACGAGCGGGCAACTCCTACGAGCAGTACTTC. Full variable domain (rest looked up from reference TRBV9 and TRBJ2-7): DSGVTQTPKHLITATGQRVTLRCSPRSGDLSVYWYQQSLDQGLQFLIQYYNGEERAKGNILERFSAQQFPDLHSELNLSSLELGDSALYFCASSVRAGNSYEQYFGPGTRLTVT.

The chain has TRBV6-6 and TRBJ2-1; TRBD2 matches 7 bases. The CDR3 length is 14 residues. CDR1 and CDR2 (germline): MNHNY, SVGAGI (reference sequence). V trimming: 2 bases; J trimming: 6 bases; junction bases outside the gene matches: 4. This CDR3 is CASSYGGSLNEQFF. As DNA, the CDR3 is TGTGCCAGCAGTTACGGCGGGAGTCTCAATGAGCAGTTCTTC.

The rearrangement links TRBV7-2 to TRBJ2-7; D possibly corresponds to TRBD1 (7 bases). CDR1 and CDR2 from the germline V gene are SGHTA and FQGNSA. V was trimmed by 2 bases and J by 0 bases, leaving 11 bases between them. The CDR3 is made up of 15 amino acids. The CDR3 loop reads CASSLQGGSSYEQYF. For the CDR3, the DNA is TGTGCCAGCAGCTTACAGGGGGGTTCCTCCTACGAGCAGTACTTC. The full variable domain, in which reference TRBV7-2 and TRBJ2-7 provide the parts outside the CDR3, is GAGVSQSPSNKVTEKGKDVELRCDPISGHTALYWYRQSLGQGLEFLIYFQGNSAPDKSGLPSDRFSAERTGGSVSTLTIQRTQQEDSAVYLCASSLQGGSSYEQYFGPGTRLTVT.

The chain is built from TRBV5-5 and TRBJ2-1; 8 nucleotides line up with TRBD2. The CDR3 totals 14 residues. The trim removed 2 bases at V and 6 bases at J, leaving 4 bases unmatched. CDR1 and CDR2 (germline): SGHKS, YYEKEE (reference sequence). The CDR3 protein is CASSFPGTSNEQFF. DNA for the CDR3: TGTGCCAGCAGCTTCCCCGGGACTAGCAATGAGCAGTTCTTC.

This clone has just a few counts. Additional DNA sequences in this sample encode the identical CDR3. The CDR3 DNA reads TGTGCCATCAGTGAGTCTGGCGGGAGCTCCTACGAGCAGTACTTC. This gives the protein CAISESGGSSYEQYF. The chain has TRBV10-3 and TRBJ2-7; 7 nucleotides match TRBD2. CDR3 length equals 15 residues. The germline V gene has CDR1 ENHRY and CDR2 SYGVKD. V shed 0 bases and J 0 bases; nucleotides not matched to a gene: 2.

This chain connects TRBV27 to TRBJ2-3; the match to TRBD2 covers 7 bases. The CDR3 length is 17 residues. Germline V lookup: CDR1 MNHEY, CDR2 SMNVEV (reference sequence). V was pared by 2 bases and J by 6 bases, with 14 bases of the junction left unmatched. The CDR3 is CASSLIRASGLVDTQYF. For the CDR3, the DNA is TGTGCCAGCAGTTTAATCCGAGCTAGCGGCCTAGTCGATACGCAGTATTTT.

The V and J genes are TRBV30 and TRBJ2-1; TRBD2 matches at 8 bases. The CDR3 extends over 14 amino acids. V shed 5 bases and J 4 bases; nucleotides not matched to a gene: 7. CDR1 and CDR2 from the germline V gene are GTSNPN and SVGIG (reference sequence). CDR3 sequence (DNA): TGTGCCTGGGCTCGGGGGGGAACTTACAATGAGCAGTTCTTC. It specifies CAWARGGTYNEQFF. Full variable domain (remainder filled in from reference TRBV30 and TRBJ2-1): SQTIHQWPATLVQPVGSPLSLECTVEGTSNPNLYWYRQAAGRGLQLLFYSVGIGQISSEVPQNLSASRPQDRQFILSSKKLLLSDSGFYLCAWARGGTYNEQFFGPGTRLTVL.

The chain uses TRBV9 and TRBJ2-3, with 13 bases identical to TRBD2. Germline loops: CDR1 SGDLS, CDR2 YYNGEE. This CDR3 comprises 18 residues. The J segment lost 3 bases and the V segment lost 4 bases, leaving 11 bases of the junction unmatched. CDR3 sequence reads: CASSPSRTSGSPTDTQYF. In nucleotides, the CDR3 is TGTGCCAGCAGCCCGAGCCGGACTAGCGGGAGTCCTACAGATACGCAGTATTTT.

This clone was picked up a small number of times. V gene TRBV5-1 combines with J gene TRBJ2-1; D is possibly TRBD1 (7 bases). The V gene's germline CDR1 is SGHRS and CDR2 YFSETQ. The CDR3 is 15 amino acids. V was shortened by 1 base and J by 2 bases, with 10 bases between the two germline ends. CDR3 sequence: CASSLTGEAYNEQFF. The CDR3 DNA reads as TGCGCCAGCAGCTTGACAGGGGAGGCCTACAATGAGCAGTTCTTC.

This clone was detected a few times. The genes are TRBV7-9 and TRBJ2-7; D is perhaps TRBD2 (6 bases). V was pared by 1 base and J by 13 bases, with 14 bases between. CDR1 is SEHNR and CDR2 is FQNEAQ in the germline V gene (reference sequence). The CDR3 spans 12 residues. This chain's CDR3 is CASSLDYGGLYF. The CDR3 DNA follows: TGTGCCAGCAGCTTAGATTACGGGGGTCTCTACTTC.

This clone has just a few counts. V usage is TRBV5-6 and J usage is TRBJ1-1; D gene unclear. The CDR3 runs to 13 residues. The germline V and J ends were trimmed by 0 bases and 6 bases, with 9 bases remaining between them. CDR1 is SGHDT and CDR2 is YYEEEE in the germline V gene. The CDR3 DNA sequence: TGTGCCAGCAGCTTGGTACGGGGAGCTGAAGCTTTCTTT. Protein product: CASSLVRGAEAFF.

The DNA for the CDR3 is TGCGCCAGCAGCCAGGACTTTACTATCACAGATACGCAGTATTTT. Amino acids: CASSQDFTITDTQYF. The V call is TRBV4-1, the J call TRBJ2-3, with TRBD2 as a possible D gene (5 bases). The ends were cut back, 3 bases at V and 2 bases at J, with 12 bases in the middle. CDR3 size: 15 residues. The germline V gene encodes CDR1 MGHRA and CDR2 YSYEKL.

The chain has TRBV7-9 and TRBJ1-3, with TRBD1 as a possible D gene (5 bases). CDR1 and CDR2 from the germline V gene are SEHNR and FQNEAQ (reference sequence). V was pared by 6 bases and J by 0 bases, with 12 bases between. This CDR3 comprises 15 residues. The CDR3 DNA is TGTGCCAGCAGACCAGACAGCCGCTCTGGAAACACCATATATTTT. Translated, it gives CASRPDSRSGNTIYF.

The chain has TRBV10-1 and TRBJ2-1; D possibly corresponds to TRBD2 (6 bases). The CDR3 is made up of 17 amino acids. Germline loops: CDR1 WNHNN, CDR2 SYGVQD (reference sequence). Trimming left V 3 bases short and J 6 bases short, with 21 bases between. Here the CDR3 reads CASSELPLGAGSNEQFF. The CDR3 DNA reads as TGCGCCAGCAGTGAACTCCCATTAGGAGCGGGTAGCAATGAGCAGTTCTTC.

The genes are TRBV19 and TRBJ1-1; TRBD1 might be the D (5 bases). The length of the CDR3 is 14 residues. Germline values: CDR1 LNHDA, CDR2 SQIVND (reference sequence). Between the trimmed V and J ends, which lost 6 bases and 1 base, there was a span of 12 bases. DNA for the CDR3: TGTGCCAGTAGACCGGGACTGACGAACACTGAAGCTTTCTTT. It yields the protein CASRPGLTNTEAFF.

There are a few counts of this clone. V is TRBV30 and J is TRBJ1-5; D remains ambiguous. In germline, CDR1 is GTSNPN, CDR2 SVGIG (reference sequence). Trimming cost V 1 base and J 0 bases, with 7 bases left between them. This CDR3 spans 14 amino acids. Here the CDR3 DNA reads TGTGCCTGGAGTGAGGGAAATAGCAATCAGCCCCAGCATTTT. Residues: CAWSEGNSNQPQHF.

The sample holds many counts of this clone. The chain links TRBV10-2 to TRBJ2-5; 10 bases match TRBD2. The CDR3 has 14 residues. J was trimmed by 5 bases and V by 4 bases; bases with no gene match: 4. The germline V gene encodes CDR1 WSHSY and CDR2 SAAADI. For the CDR3, the DNA is TGCGCCAGCAGTGTGGTAGCGGGAGGTGAGACCCAGTACTTC. Residues: CASSVVAGGETQYF.

With regard to this clone: This same CDR3 is encoded by further DNA sequences in the sample. This rearrangement joins TRBV7-9 to TRBJ2-1; TRBD2 aligns across 12 bases. This CDR3 spans 15 amino acids. Germline V CDR1 and CDR2: SEHNR, FQNEAQ (reference sequence). V was clipped by 3 bases and J by 4 bases; unmatched bases: 1. The CDR3 region is CASSFTSGGYNEQFF. The CDR3 DNA sequence: TGTGCCAGCAGCTTCACTAGCGGGGGGTACAATGAGCAGTTCTTC.

V usage is TRBV10-1 and J usage is TRBJ1-4; perhaps TRBD1 as D (5 bases). V was pared by 8 bases and J by 8 bases, with 15 bases between. Germline V gene data show CDR1 as WNHNN and CDR2 as SYGVQD (reference sequence). CDR3 length: 13 residues. The CDR3 reads CASRLPGKEKLFF. The CDR3 DNA sequence: TGCGCCAGCCGACTTCCAGGGAAGGAAAAACTGTTTTTT.